Shown below are 27 T cell receptor beta chains from a single sample sequenced in a study of beta chain features in type 1 diabetes. Regarding the study as a whole: Researchers report that Type 1 diabetes patients had moderately but significantly shorter TCRB CDR3s across all four CD4+ subsets.

Their specific antigens are unknown. The authors reverse transcribed all of the isolated RNA, so sequencing captured expressed TCRB transcripts. Measured with immunoSEQ multiplex PCR; TCRdb has only the in-frame clones, and not every one. Found here are about 160,000 clones, roughly 60% of them singletons; the top ten hold approximately 0.089%. The source material was naive CD4+ T cells from blood. The source of these receptors is a man younger than 45 with type 1 diabetes.

As concerns this clone: Other DNA sequences from this sample encode an identical CDR3 as well. The chain couples TRBV9 to TRBJ2-3; TRBD1 matches at 7 bases. V lost 3 bases and J lost 4; bases outside the gene matches: 2. Germline CDR1 SGDLS, CDR2 YYNGEE. The CDR3 contains 13 residues. This chain's CDR3 is CASSAQGADTQYF. Here the CDR3 DNA reads TGTGCCAGCAGCGCCCAGGGGGCAGATACGCAGTATTTT. The full variable domain, completed using reference TRBV9 and TRBJ2-3, is DSGVTQTPKHLITATGQRVTLRCSPRSGDLSVYWYQQSLDQGLQFLIQYYNGEERAKGNILERFSAQQFPDLHSELNLSSLELGDSALYFCASSAQGADTQYFGPGTRLTVL.

There are a few counts of this clone. The gene calls are TRBV29-1 and TRBJ2-5, with D possibly being TRBD2 (6 bases). The germline V gene has CDR1 SQVTM and CDR2 ANQGSEA. CDR3 length: 12 residues. V gave up 5 bases and J gave up 4 bases, with 11 bases separating them. The CDR3 sequence: CSVLGLRETQYF. CDR3 bases: TGCAGCGTTCTAGGACTACGAGAGACCCAGTACTTC. The entire variable domain, with the rest obtained from reference TRBV29-1 and TRBJ2-5, is as follows: SAVISQKPSRDICQRGTSLTIQCQVDSQVTMMFWYRQQPGQSLTLIATANQGSEATYESGFVIDKFPISRPNLTFSTLTVSNMSPEDSSIYLCSVLGLRETQYFGPGTRLLVL.

The chain joins TRBV30 to TRBJ1-5, with D uncertain. With 4 bases removed from V and 2 bases from J, the gap between germline ends came to 9 bases. CDR1 and CDR2 from the germline V gene are GTSNPN and SVGIG (reference sequence). This CDR3 comprises 13 residues. The CDR3 loop is CAWTSTGNQPQHF. The CDR3 DNA reads TGTGCCTGGACTTCCACTGGCAATCAGCCCCAGCATTTT.

This clone was seen a handful of times. CDR3 in amino acids: CSVDKPGQLYEQYF. For the CDR3, the DNA is TGCAGCGTTGATAAACCGGGACAGCTCTACGAGCAGTACTTC. The V and J genes are TRBV29-1 and TRBJ2-7; 7 positions match TRBD1. The germline gives CDR1 SQVTM, CDR2 ANQGSEA. The V and J ends lost 3 bases and 3 bases, in that order; junction bases with no gene match: 8. The CDR3 is made up of 14 amino acids.

V and J are TRBV30 and TRBJ1-1; possible D gene TRBD1, 5 bases. Germline V CDR1 and CDR2: GTSNPN, SVGIG (reference sequence). Between the trimmed V and J ends, which lost 0 bases and 6 bases, there was a span of 8 bases. CDR3 size: 12 residues. CDR3 in amino acids: CAWSVGAAEAFF. CDR3 nucleotides: TGTGCCTGGAGTGTAGGGGCGGCTGAAGCTTTCTTT.

The chain uses TRBV9 and TRBJ1-2; possibly TRBD1 for D (5 bases). This CDR3 comprises 13 residues. Germline lookup yields CDR1 SGDLS and CDR2 YYNGEE. The V end was cut by 0 bases, the J end by 6 bases, with 9 bases between. CDR3 in DNA: TGTGCCAGCAGCGTAGAGAGGGGCAATGGCTACACCTTC. Encoded protein: CASSVERGNGYTF.

CDR3 in amino acids: CAISGVAKNIQYF. As DNA, the CDR3 is TGTGCCATCAGTGGAGTAGCCAAAAACATTCAGTACTTC. The chain joins TRBV10-3 to TRBJ2-4; the D is unclear. Looked up from germline, CDR1 is ENHRY and CDR2 is SYGVKD. This CDR3 comprises 13 residues. Trimming took 4 bases from V and 0 from J, leaving 4 bases between them.

This chain uses TRBV7-9 with TRBJ2-1, with D perhaps TRBD2 (6 bases). Germline CDR1 SEHNR, CDR2 FQNEAQ (reference sequence). Trimming left V 0 bases short and J 4 bases short, with 7 bases between. The CDR3 is 14 amino acids. DNA of the CDR3: TGTGCCAGCAGCTTAGCGGGGGGATACAATGAGCAGTTCTTC. It specifies CASSLAGGYNEQFF.

This chain connects TRBV6-5 to TRBJ2-7; possible D gene TRBD2, 5 bases. The germline gives CDR1 MNHEY, CDR2 SVGAGI. The germline V and J ends were trimmed by 2 bases and 0 bases, with 11 bases remaining between them. CDR3 size: 15 residues. Here the CDR3 DNA reads TGTGCCAGCAGTTACGGCGGGCGAAGCTCCTACGAGCAGTACTTC. It is translated as CASSYGGRSSYEQYF.

CDR3 sequence reads: CASSSDGTGAYF. CDR3 bases: TGTGCCAGCAGCTCCGATGGGACAGGCGCTTACTTC. The V and J genes are TRBV7-9 and TRBJ2-7, with 8 bases that match TRBD1. The V segment lost 4 bases and the J segment 13 bases; nucleotides outside the gene matches: 9. This CDR3 comprises 12 residues. Germline loops: CDR1 SEHNR, CDR2 FQNEAQ (reference sequence).

The rearrangement links TRBV18 to TRBJ2-5; D not resolved. The germline V gene encodes CDR1 KGHSH and CDR2 LQKENI. The CDR3 totals 14 residues. The V gene lost 0 bases and the J gene lost 3 bases, with 8 bases spanning the gap. The CDR3 spells CASSPPSKEETQYF. The CDR3 DNA reads as TGTGCCAGCTCACCACCATCAAAGGAAGAGACCCAGTACTTC.

The chain couples TRBV30 to TRBJ2-7; D may be TRBD2 (5 bases). The V gene's germline CDR1 is GTSNPN and CDR2 SVGIG (reference sequence). Deletions cut 0 bases from V and 1 base from J, with 13 bases between. CDR3 length: 15 residues. The CDR3 DNA follows: TGTGCCTGGAGTGTACGACCCGAGGGATCCTACGAGCAGTACTTC. As protein: CAWSVRPEGSYEQYF.

This clone was observed once. The CDR3 nucleotides read TGTGCCTGGAGTGTATTATTTAGCAATCAGCCCCAGCATTTT. Translated, it gives CAWSVLFSNQPQHF. The V and J genes are TRBV30 and TRBJ1-5; D ambiguous. Germline V lookup: CDR1 GTSNPN, CDR2 SVGIG (reference sequence). The CDR3 is 14 amino acids. V was shortened by 0 bases and J by 0 bases, with 6 bases between the two germline ends.

The J gene is TRBJ2-1, the V gene TRBV9; weak D call: TRBD1 (5 bases). Germline loops: CDR1 SGDLS, CDR2 YYNGEE. The CDR3 is made up of 13 amino acids. V lost 0 bases to trimming and J lost 6 bases, with 7 bases between them. As DNA, the CDR3 is TGTGCCAGCAGCGTAGACAGGTCCAATGAGCAGTTCTTC. It specifies CASSVDRSNEQFF.

J is TRBJ2-2 and V is TRBV10-3; tentative D call: TRBD1 (6 bases). Deletions cut 7 bases from V and 1 base from J, with 10 bases between. The CDR3 covers 14 residues. The germline V gene has CDR1 ENHRY and CDR2 SYGVKD. In DNA form, the CDR3 reads TGTGCCATCACGGGGACAATGAACACCGGGGAGCTGTTTTTT. This codes for CAITGTMNTGELFF.

This clone appeared a few times. V gene TRBV30 combines with J gene TRBJ1-6, with a possible D match to TRBD1 (5 bases). The CDR3 sequence is 16 residues long. Deletions cut 3 bases from V and 5 bases from J, with 17 bases between. Germline-derived CDR1 and CDR2 are GTSNPN and SVGIG (reference sequence). The CDR3 reads CAWSGGAGSDNSPLHF. The DNA for the CDR3 is TGTGCCTGGAGCGGCGGGGCAGGGTCAGATAATTCACCCCTCCACTTT.

This chain links TRBV7-9 with TRBJ2-7; D not resolved. Trimming shortened V by 2 bases and J by 0 bases, and 8 bases separated the two germline ends. Germline V gene sequence: CDR1 SEHNR, CDR2 FQNEAQ (reference sequence). The CDR3 has 14 residues. CDR3 coding DNA: TGTGCCAGCAGCTTATCTGAGAGCTCCTACGAGCAGTACTTC. Its protein product is CASSLSESSYEQYF.

The V gene is TRBV28, the J gene TRBJ2-3; possibly TRBD1 or TRBD2 for D (5 bases each). V was clipped by 6 bases and J by 0 bases, with 13 bases between them. The CDR3 covers 15 residues. The germline gives CDR1 MDHEN, CDR2 SYDVKM. The CDR3 DNA follows: TGTGCCAGCAGGGGGCCAGGGACCAGCACAGATACGCAGTATTTT. Its protein is CASRGPGTSTDTQYF.

The chain joins TRBV5-1 to TRBJ2-7; D gene ambiguous. CDR1 is SGHRS and CDR2 is YFSETQ in the germline V gene. V dropped 0 bases and J dropped 3 bases, with 10 bases sitting between them. The CDR3 loop spans 14 amino acids. The CDR3 spells CASSLVNDGYEQYF. In DNA, the CDR3 is TGCGCCAGCAGCTTGGTTAATGACGGCTACGAGCAGTACTTC.

This clone was picked up a small number of times. The gene calls are TRBV30 and TRBJ1-5; 10 bases map to TRBD1. Germline values: CDR1 GTSNPN, CDR2 SVGIG (reference sequence). The trim removed 2 bases at V and 2 bases at J, leaving 3 bases unmatched. The CDR3 is 15 residues long. The CDR3 nucleotides read TGTGCCTGGAGTTTTGGGACAGGGGGCAATCAGCCCCAGCATTTT. As protein: CAWSFGTGGNQPQHF.

The rearrangement joins TRBV7-2 to TRBJ2-2; maybe TRBD2 (5 bases). Trimming took off 4 bases at V and 7 bases at J, with 19 bases between the two ends. Germline V gives CDR1 SGHTA, CDR2 FQGNSA. CDR3 size: 16 residues. In nucleotides, the CDR3 is TGTGCCAGCAGCTCTACCGGGGAAAGAGCCCTCGGGGAGCTGTTTTTT. It encodes CASSSTGERALGELFF.

J is TRBJ2-3 and V is TRBV6-6; TRBD1 agrees at 10 bases. The CDR3 is made up of 15 amino acids. CDR1 and CDR2 (germline): MNHNY, SVGAGI (reference sequence). J gave up 1 base and V 8 bases, and 6 bases lay outside the gene matches. The CDR3 here is CASGDRGRGTDTQYF. The CDR3 bases are TGTGCCAGCGGCGACAGGGGGCGAGGCACAGATACGCAGTATTTT.

V and J are TRBV23-1 and TRBJ2-7, with D perhaps TRBD2 (6 bases). TRBV23-1 is marked as an open reading frame, function uncertain. The CDR3 has 14 residues. V lost 2 bases and J 6 bases, leaving 14 bases between the germline ends. CDR3 amino acids: CASSQAGTLGEQYF. The CDR3 nucleotides are TGCGCCAGCAGTCAAGCGGGGACTCTCGGCGAGCAGTACTTC.

This clone was picked up a small number of times. This rearrangement joins TRBV29-1 to TRBJ2-3, with D perhaps assigned TRBD1 or TRBD2 (6 bases each). The CDR3 is made up of 13 amino acids. Germline V gives CDR1 SQVTM, CDR2 ANQGSEA. Trimming pared 3 bases from V and 5 bases from J, leaving 12 bases between. For the CDR3, the DNA is TGCAGCGTTGAGAGGGGGGCGGTAGATACGCAGTATTTT. Translation gives CSVERGAVDTQYF.

This clone was seen more than once but under ten times. The V and J genes are TRBV29-1 and TRBJ1-3; D is uncertain. CDR1 SQVTM and CDR2 ANQGSEA come from the germline V gene. The CDR3 has 14 amino acids. Trimming stripped 7 bases from V and 0 bases from J, with 13 bases between. In DNA form, the CDR3 reads TGCAGCGCGGCCGAAGGGTACTCTGGAAACACCATATATTTT. This encodes CSAAEGYSGNTIYF. The full variable domain, in which reference TRBV29-1 and TRBJ1-3 provide the parts outside the CDR3, is SAVISQKPSRDICQRGTSLTIQCQVDSQVTMMFWYRQQPGQSLTLIATANQGSEATYESGFVIDKFPISRPNLTFSTLTVSNMSPEDSSIYLCSAAEGYSGNTIYFGEGSWLTVV.

The gene calls are TRBV10-2 and TRBJ1-2, with TRBD1 matching 7 bases. CDR1 WSHSY and CDR2 SAAADI come from the germline V gene. The CDR3 runs to 13 residues. Trimming took 0 bases from V and 7 from J; bases not matched to a gene: 2. The CDR3 sequence: CASSESGGSGYTF. The CDR3 DNA reads TGCGCCAGCAGTGAGTCAGGGGGCTCTGGCTACACCTTC.

The chain joins TRBV29-1 to TRBJ2-1, with unresolved D. V was cut by 1 base and J by 6 bases, with 4 bases left in between. The CDR3 consists of 11 residues. Germline V gives CDR1 SQVTM, CDR2 ANQGSEA. CDR3 in DNA: TGCAGCGTTGAAGCCGGCAATGAGCAGTTCTTC. This codes for CSVEAGNEQFF.